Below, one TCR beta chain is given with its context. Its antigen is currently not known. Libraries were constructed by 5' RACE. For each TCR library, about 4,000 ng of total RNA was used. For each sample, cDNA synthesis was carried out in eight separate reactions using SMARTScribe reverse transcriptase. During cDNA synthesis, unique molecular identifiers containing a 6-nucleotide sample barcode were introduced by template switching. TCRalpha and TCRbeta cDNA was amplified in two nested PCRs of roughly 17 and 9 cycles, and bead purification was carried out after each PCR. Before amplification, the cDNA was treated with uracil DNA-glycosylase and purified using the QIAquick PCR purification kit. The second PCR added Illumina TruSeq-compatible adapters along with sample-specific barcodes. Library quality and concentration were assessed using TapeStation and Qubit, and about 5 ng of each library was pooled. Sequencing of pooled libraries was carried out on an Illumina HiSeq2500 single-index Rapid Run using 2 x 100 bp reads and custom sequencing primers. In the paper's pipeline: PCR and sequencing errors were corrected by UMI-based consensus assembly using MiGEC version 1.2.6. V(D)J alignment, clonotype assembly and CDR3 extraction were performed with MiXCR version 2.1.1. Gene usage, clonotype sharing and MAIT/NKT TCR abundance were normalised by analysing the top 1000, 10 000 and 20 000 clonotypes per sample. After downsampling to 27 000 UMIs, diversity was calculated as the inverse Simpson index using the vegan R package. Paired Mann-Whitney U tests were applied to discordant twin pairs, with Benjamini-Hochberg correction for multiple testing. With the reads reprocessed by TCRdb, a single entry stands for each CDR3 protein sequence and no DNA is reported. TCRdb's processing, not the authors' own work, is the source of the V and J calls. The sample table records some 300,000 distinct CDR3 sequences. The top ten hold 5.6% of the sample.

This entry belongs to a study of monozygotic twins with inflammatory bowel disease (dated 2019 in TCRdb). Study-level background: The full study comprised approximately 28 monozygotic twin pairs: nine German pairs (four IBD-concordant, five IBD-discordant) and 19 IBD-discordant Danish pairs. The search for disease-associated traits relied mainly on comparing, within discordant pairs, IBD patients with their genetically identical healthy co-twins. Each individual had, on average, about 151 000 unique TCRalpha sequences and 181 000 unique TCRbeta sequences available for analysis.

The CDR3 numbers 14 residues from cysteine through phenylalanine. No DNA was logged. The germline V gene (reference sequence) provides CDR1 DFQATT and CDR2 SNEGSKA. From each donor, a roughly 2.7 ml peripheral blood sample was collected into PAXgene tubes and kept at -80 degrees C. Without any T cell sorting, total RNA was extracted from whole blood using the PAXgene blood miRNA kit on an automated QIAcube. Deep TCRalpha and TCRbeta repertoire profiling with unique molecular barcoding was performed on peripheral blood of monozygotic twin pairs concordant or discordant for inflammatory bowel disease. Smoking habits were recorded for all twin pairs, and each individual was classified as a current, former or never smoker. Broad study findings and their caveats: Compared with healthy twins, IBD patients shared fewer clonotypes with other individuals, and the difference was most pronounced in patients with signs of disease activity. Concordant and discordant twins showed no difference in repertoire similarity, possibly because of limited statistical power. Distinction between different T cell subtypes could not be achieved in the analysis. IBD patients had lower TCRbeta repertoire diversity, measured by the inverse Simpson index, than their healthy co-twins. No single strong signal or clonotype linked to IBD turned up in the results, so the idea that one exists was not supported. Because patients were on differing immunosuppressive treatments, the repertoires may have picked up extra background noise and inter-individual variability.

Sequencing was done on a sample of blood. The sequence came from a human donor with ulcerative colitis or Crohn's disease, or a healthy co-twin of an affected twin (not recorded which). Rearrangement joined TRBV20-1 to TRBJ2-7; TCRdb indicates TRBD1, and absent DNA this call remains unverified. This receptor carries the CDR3 CSARGRDSPYEQYF.